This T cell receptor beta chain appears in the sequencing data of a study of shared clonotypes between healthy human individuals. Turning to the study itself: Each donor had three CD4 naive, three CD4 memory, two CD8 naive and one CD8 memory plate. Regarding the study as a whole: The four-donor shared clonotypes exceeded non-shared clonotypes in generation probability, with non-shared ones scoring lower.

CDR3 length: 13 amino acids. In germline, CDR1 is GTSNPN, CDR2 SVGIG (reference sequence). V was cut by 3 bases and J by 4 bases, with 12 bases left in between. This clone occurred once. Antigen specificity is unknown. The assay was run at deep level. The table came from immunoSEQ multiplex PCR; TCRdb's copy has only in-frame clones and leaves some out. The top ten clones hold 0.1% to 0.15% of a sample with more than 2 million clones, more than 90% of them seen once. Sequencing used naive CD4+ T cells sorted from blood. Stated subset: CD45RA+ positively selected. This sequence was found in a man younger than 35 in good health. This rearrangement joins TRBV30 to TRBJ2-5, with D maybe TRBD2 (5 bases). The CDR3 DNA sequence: TGTGCCTGGAGCCCTTTCGGGGTAGAGACCCAGTACTTC. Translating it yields CAWSPFGVETQYF.